One and the same sample provided the 24 T cell receptor beta chains below, sequenced in a study of control samples from healthy donors and cancer patients. The data were produced by immunoSEQ multiplex PCR, yet TCRdb's version contains in-frame clones alone and is incomplete. The sample shows tens of thousands of clones, more than 85% of them seen only once. Material for sequencing was PBMCs. All receptors derive from a woman aged 40 to 55 with lung cancer.

The chain couples TRBV3-1 (or the pseudogene TRBV3-2) to TRBJ2-7; D is unresolved. The CDR3 length is 15 residues. The germline V gene encodes CDR1 LGHDT and CDR2 YNNKEL (reference sequence). With 4 bases removed from V and 0 bases from J, the gap between germline ends came to 13 bases. This CDR3 is CASSLAHGGSYEQYF. The CDR3, as DNA: TGTGCCAGCAGCCTTGCCCACGGTGGCTCCTACGAGCAGTACTTC.

The chain uses TRBV19 and TRBJ2-2; TRBD1 matches 9 bases. With 1 base clipped from V and 4 bases from J, the junction kept 10 bases outside the gene matches. The CDR3 covers 18 residues. CDR1 is LNHDA, CDR2 SQIVND, per germline (reference sequence). CDR3 amino acids: CASSIGTGDIGPTGELFF. CDR3 in DNA: TGTGCCAGTAGTATAGGGACAGGGGATATAGGACCCACCGGGGAGCTGTTTTTT.

Written as DNA, the CDR3 is TGTGCCAGTATGGGGGGTTATGAGCAGTTCTTC. Its protein product is CASMGGYEQFF. The gene calls are TRBV19 and TRBJ2-1, with D possibly matching TRBD2 (6 bases). This CDR3 has 11 residues. V lost 7 bases and J 8 bases, leaving 9 bases between the germline ends. Germline V lookup: CDR1 LNHDA, CDR2 SQIVND (reference sequence).

The chain employs TRBV6-5 and TRBJ1-1; 7 bases are a match to TRBD1. The CDR3 runs to 15 residues. CDR1 and CDR2 from the germline V gene are MNHEY and SVGAGI. With V trimmed by 4 bases and J by 0 bases, 5 bases remained unmatched. The CDR3 region is CASSSYRGLNTEAFF. Here the CDR3 DNA reads TGTGCCAGCAGTTCATACAGGGGCCTGAACACTGAAGCTTTCTTT.

The gene calls are TRBV2 and TRBJ1-1; 10 bases line up with TRBD1. V lost 1 base and J lost 0; bases outside the gene matches: 11. This CDR3 contains 19 residues. Looked up from germline, CDR1 is SNHLY and CDR2 is FYNNEI. The CDR3 DNA follows: TGTGCCAGCAGTGAAGGGGACAGGGGACTTCTAAGGGTGAACACTGAAGCTTTCTTT. Its protein is CASSEGDRGLLRVNTEAFF.

The chain uses TRBV18 and TRBJ1-2; 7 bases are a match to TRBD1. Germline V gene data show CDR1 as KGHSH and CDR2 as LQKENI. The CDR3 covers 16 residues. The J segment lost 2 bases and the V segment lost 6 bases, leaving 12 bases of the junction unmatched. The CDR3 sequence: CASSPDRSARNYGYTF. DNA of the CDR3: TGTGCCAGCTCCCCGGACAGGTCCGCAAGGAACTATGGCTACACCTTC.

This chain connects TRBV2 to TRBJ2-5; D remains ambiguous. V was cut by 8 bases and J by 4 bases, with 17 bases left in between. CDR3 length: 14 amino acids. Looked up from germline, CDR1 is SNHLY and CDR2 is FYNNEI. CDR3 sequence: CASLWTASRETQYF. CDR3 DNA: TGTGCCAGCTTGTGGACCGCGTCGAGAGAGACCCAGTACTTC. Based on the CDR3 plus reference TRBV2 and TRBJ2-5, the full variable domain is EPEVTQTPSHQVTQMGQEVILRCVPISNHLYFYWYRQILGQKVEFLVSFYNNEISEKSEIFDDQFSVERPDGSNFTLKIRSTKLEDSAMYFCASLWTASRETQYFGPGTRLLVL.

This chain connects TRBV12-3 or TRBV12-4 to TRBJ1-1; D is possibly TRBD1 (6 bases). The CDR3 has 12 residues. Trimming removed 6 bases at V and 10 bases at J, with 15 bases between. The CDR3 loop is CASRYRALGAFF. DNA of the CDR3: TGTGCCAGCAGGTACAGGGCGCTGGGAGCTTTCTTT.

The J gene is TRBJ2-7, the V gene TRBV5-1, with D possibly matching TRBD1 (6 bases). The V and J ends lost 7 bases and 0 bases respectively, with 14 bases between them. Per germline, CDR1 SGHRS and CDR2 YFSETQ. CDR3 length: 14 residues. The DNA for the CDR3 is TGCGCCAGCGAAACAGGGCCAGGCTCCTACGAGCAGTACTTC. Translated: CASETGPGSYEQYF. Combining the CDR3 with reference TRBV5-1 and TRBJ2-7 gives the whole variable domain KAGVTQTPRYLIKTRGQQVTLSCSPISGHRSVSWYQQTPGQGLQFLFEYFSETQRNKGNFPGRFSGRQFSNSRSEMNVSTLELGDSALYLCASETGPGSYEQYFGPGTRLTVT.

The chain links TRBV10-3 to TRBJ2-3; 9 bases are a match to TRBD1. Losses at the gene ends were 3 bases for V and 4 bases for J; bases not matched to a gene: 5. The CDR3 covers 15 residues. Germline loops: CDR1 ENHRY, CDR2 SYGVKD. The chain's CDR3 is CAISDNGDRADTQYF. The CDR3 DNA follows: TGTGCCATCAGTGATAACGGGGACAGGGCAGATACGCAGTATTTT.

V usage is TRBV5-6 and J usage is TRBJ2-7; TRBD2 matches 14 bases. The germline V gene has CDR1 SGHDT and CDR2 YYEEEE. V shed 4 bases, J shed 4 bases, and the junction held 10 bases outside the gene matches. The CDR3 is made up of 17 amino acids. CDR3 protein: CASSPFGTSGGPYEQYF. CDR3 DNA: TGTGCCAGCAGCCCATTTGGGACTAGCGGGGGACCTTACGAGCAGTACTTC.

The chain is built from TRBV13 and TRBJ2-1; perhaps TRBD2 as D (6 bases). Germline CDR1 reads PRHDT; CDR2 reads FYEKMQ (reference sequence). The CDR3 extends over 13 amino acids. Trimming removed 2 bases from V and 7 bases from J, with 9 bases in between. Here the CDR3 DNA reads TGTGCCAGCAGCTTAATCGGAGGGAATGAGCAGTTCTTC. Its protein is CASSLIGGNEQFF.

V and J are TRBV4-1 and TRBJ1-2, with 8 bases aligning to TRBD1. With V trimmed by 0 bases and J by 5 bases, 5 bases remained unmatched. Germline-derived CDR1 and CDR2 are MGHRA and YSYEKL. The CDR3 loop spans 15 amino acids. For the CDR3, the DNA is TGCGCCAGCAGCCAAGACGGACAGGGCGGGTATGGCTACACCTTC. Translated, it gives CASSQDGQGGYGYTF.

The chain combines TRBV15 with TRBJ1-2; perhaps TRBD1 as D (5 bases). This CDR3 region has 15 residues. Germline values: CDR1 LNHNV, CDR2 YYDKDF (reference sequence). Trimming pared 3 bases from V and 8 bases from J, leaving 19 bases between. CDR3 sequence: CATSSPPPGLRGYTF. The CDR3 DNA sequence: TGTGCCACCAGCAGTCCTCCTCCGGGACTCAGGGGCTACACCTTC.

This chain connects TRBV6-5 to TRBJ1-5; D gene uncertain. With 0 bases removed from V and 2 bases from J, the gap between germline ends came to 5 bases. This CDR3 region has 14 residues. Per germline, CDR1 MNHEY and CDR2 SVGAGI. CDR3 nucleotides: TGTGCCAGCAGTTACTCTGGTGGCAATCAGCCCCAGCATTTT. Residues: CASSYSGGNQPQHF.

The chain is built from TRBV9 and TRBJ1-2; D is perhaps TRBD1 (6 bases). The germline V gene has CDR1 SGDLS and CDR2 YYNGEE. CDR3 length: 14 residues. Trimming pared 1 base from V and 4 bases from J, leaving 11 bases between. The CDR3 loop reads CASSVSGVAYGYTF. As DNA, the CDR3 is TGTGCCAGCAGCGTATCAGGGGTCGCCTATGGCTACACCTTC.

The genes are TRBV19 and TRBJ1-2, with TRBD1 as a possible D gene (6 bases). There are 16 residues in the CDR3. The germline CDR1 and CDR2 sequences are LNHDA and SQIVND (reference sequence). Trimming shortened V by 8 bases and J by 2 bases, and 21 bases separated the two germline ends. The CDR3, as DNA: TGTGCCAGTTGGTGGACAGCCTCTACACCCAACTATGGCTACACCTTC. This sequence encodes CASWWTASTPNYGYTF.

Regarding this clone: This same CDR3 is encoded by further DNA sequences in the sample. J is TRBJ2-3 and V is TRBV3-1 (or the pseudogene TRBV3-2); D is possibly TRBD2 (5 bases). The CDR3 spans 14 residues. The V gene lost 0 bases and the J gene lost 4 bases, with 8 bases spanning the gap. The germline V gene has CDR1 LGHDT and CDR2 YNNKEL (reference sequence). The CDR3: CASSQDPAADTQYF. CDR3 bases: TGTGCCAGCAGCCAAGACCCAGCGGCAGATACGCAGTATTTT.

The chain carries TRBV25-1 and TRBJ1-1; the D is unclear. CDR3 length: 15 residues. The V end lost 4 bases, the J end lost 1 base, and 13 bases lay between the germline ends. Germline-derived CDR1 and CDR2 are MGHDK and SYGVNS. The chain's CDR3 is CASSGIRLANTEAFF. The DNA for the CDR3 is TGTGCCAGCAGTGGTATTCGACTGGCGAACACTGAAGCTTTCTTT.

The chain joins TRBV10-1 to TRBJ1-4; D uncertain. CDR3 length equals 13 residues. Per germline, CDR1 WNHNN and CDR2 SYGVQD (reference sequence). V was trimmed by 3 bases and J by 2 bases, leaving 4 bases between them. In DNA form, the CDR3 reads TGCGCCAGCAGTGATCCCACTAATGAAAAACTGTTTTTT. Translating gives CASSDPTNEKLFF.

The chain links TRBV18 to TRBJ1-2; 7 nucleotides agree with TRBD1. Germline values: CDR1 KGHSH, CDR2 LQKENI. The V and J ends lost 4 bases and 6 bases, in that order; junction bases with no gene match: 8. CDR3 length: 14 residues. DNA of the CDR3: TGTGCCAGCTCACAGGTGGCGCAGGGGGATGGCTACACCTTC. Its protein is CASSQVAQGDGYTF.

The chain uses TRBV9 and TRBJ1-5, with 9 bases fitting TRBD1. Germline assignment: CDR1 SGDLS and CDR2 YYNGEE. The CDR3 is 15 amino acids. After removal of 4 bases from V and 4 bases from J, the junction contained 6 bases not matched to a gene. CDR3: CASSLSGTGNQPQHF. CDR3 in DNA: TGTGCCAGCAGCTTATCCGGGACAGGGAATCAGCCCCAGCATTTT.

V gene TRBV7-9 combines with J gene TRBJ1-1; 7 bases fit TRBD1. Germline loops: CDR1 SEHNR, CDR2 FQNEAQ (reference sequence). The CDR3 has 16 amino acids. V shed 3 bases, J shed 7 bases, and the junction held 14 bases outside the gene matches. In nucleotides, the CDR3 is TGTGCCAGCAGCTTTGACGCTCGGCAGGGGGTTGTTGAAGCTTTCTTT. As protein: CASSFDARQGVVEAFF.

The chain uses TRBV29-1 and TRBJ1-4, with D perhaps TRBD1 (5 bases). Between the trimmed V and J ends, which lost 7 bases and 0 bases, there was a span of 18 bases. Germline V lookup: CDR1 SQVTM, CDR2 ANQGSEA. The CDR3 totals 16 residues. This chain's CDR3 is CSAPLTESATNEKLFF. The CDR3 region has the DNA TGCAGCGCCCCCCTGACAGAGAGTGCAACTAATGAAAAACTGTTTTTT.